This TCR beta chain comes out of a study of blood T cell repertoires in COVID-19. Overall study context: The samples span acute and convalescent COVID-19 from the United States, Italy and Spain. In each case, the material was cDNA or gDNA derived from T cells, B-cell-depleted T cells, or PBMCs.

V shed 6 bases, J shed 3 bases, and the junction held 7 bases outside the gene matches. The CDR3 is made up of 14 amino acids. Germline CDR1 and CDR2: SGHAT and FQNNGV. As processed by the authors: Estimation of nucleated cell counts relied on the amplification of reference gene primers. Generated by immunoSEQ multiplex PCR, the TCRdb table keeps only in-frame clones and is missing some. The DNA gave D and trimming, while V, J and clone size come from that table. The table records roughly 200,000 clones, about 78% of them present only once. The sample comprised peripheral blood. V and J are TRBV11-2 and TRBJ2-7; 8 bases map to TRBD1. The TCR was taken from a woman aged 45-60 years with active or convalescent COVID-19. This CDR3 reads CASSPDRGDYEQYF. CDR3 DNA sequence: TGTGCCAGCAGTCCCGACAGGGGAGACTACGAGCAGTACTTC.